These 24 T cell receptor beta chains came from one sample sequenced in a study of cytomegalovirus exposure and HLA in healthy donors. The study ran its PCR with 60 Vbeta and 13 Jbeta primers. The repertoire was sequenced with immunoSEQ multiplex PCR; TCRdb's copy has only in-frame clones and lacks some. The profile shows 110,000 or so clones, roughly 80% of them singletons. The sample was PBMCs. The receptors stem from a man over 45 in good health and CMV-seropositive.

The rearrangement joins TRBV27 to TRBJ1-4; D call uncertain. The CDR3 covers 14 residues. Trimming cost V 5 bases and J 5 bases, with 12 bases left between them. Germline CDR1 is MNHEY and CDR2 is SMNVEV (reference sequence). The CDR3 sequence is CASSPFPLNEKLFF. For the CDR3, the DNA is TGTGCCAGCAGTCCCTTCCCCCTAAATGAAAAACTGTTTTTT.

V gene TRBV6-5 combines with J gene TRBJ2-2; D is ambiguous. Trimming removed 1 base at V and 1 base at J, with 10 bases between. Germline V gene lookup returns CDR1 MNHEY and CDR2 SVGAGI. CDR3 length: 16 amino acids. The CDR3 sequence: CASSYYGTKNTGELFF. The CDR3 DNA sequence: TGTGCCAGCAGTTACTATGGCACTAAGAACACCGGGGAGCTGTTTTTT.

This clone was observed a few times. The chain carries TRBV29-1 and TRBJ2-5; 7 positions agree with TRBD2. TRBJ2-7 explains the end of the DNA better; the J call may be wrong. The CDR3 runs to 15 residues. Per germline, CDR1 SQVTM and CDR2 ANQGSEA. The CDR3 region is CSVEGRGSLSYEQYF. The DNA for the CDR3 is TGCAGCGTTGAGGGGAGGGGCTCGCTCTCCTACGAGCAGTACTTC.

This clone appeared a few times. The chain couples TRBV4-3 to TRBJ1-3; D remains unclear. Per the germline V gene, CDR1 is LGHNA and CDR2 is YSLEER. Trimming shortened V by 4 bases and J by 0 bases, and 13 bases separated the two germline ends. The CDR3 length is 16 residues. The DNA of the CDR3 is TGCGCCAGCAGCCTCTCCTCTGCGGACTCTGGAAACACCATATATTTT. It encodes CASSLSSADSGNTIYF.

This clone was seen only once. The chain is built from TRBV29-1 and TRBJ1-1; TRBD1 matches at 11 bases. The V segment lost 3 bases and the J segment 3 bases; nucleotides outside the gene matches: 3. The V gene's germline CDR1 is SQVTM and CDR2 ANQGSEA. CDR3 length: 14 amino acids. CDR3 sequence (DNA): TGCAGCGTTGATGGACAGGGGGCGGACACTGAAGCTTTCTTT. This sequence encodes CSVDGQGADTEAFF.

This chain connects TRBV4-3 to TRBJ2-1, with TRBD2 identical over 7 bases. This CDR3 contains 15 residues. CDR1 is LGHNA and CDR2 is YSLEER in the germline V gene. J was trimmed by 6 bases and V by 4 bases; bases with no gene match: 9. The CDR3 sequence: CASSRVSGTGNEQFF. CDR3 coding DNA: TGCGCCAGCAGCCGAGTAAGCGGGACCGGCAATGAGCAGTTCTTC.

V gene TRBV4-2 combines with J gene TRBJ1-1; no clear D gene. This CDR3 region has 16 residues. CDR1 is LGHNA and CDR2 is YNFKEQ in the germline V gene. The V gene lost 3 bases and the J gene lost 1 base, with 15 bases spanning the gap. The chain's CDR3 is CASSHGRQSSNTEAFF. The DNA of the CDR3 is TGTGCCAGCAGCCATGGAAGACAATCCTCGAACACTGAAGCTTTCTTT.

The V gene is TRBV19, the J gene TRBJ1-5, with TRBD1 identical over 9 bases. The CDR3 is 14 amino acids. Germline loops: CDR1 LNHDA, CDR2 SQIVND (reference sequence). With 5 bases clipped from V and 5 bases from J, the junction kept 4 bases outside the gene matches. The CDR3 sequence: CASSVQGAHQPQHF. CDR3 DNA: TGTGCCAGTAGTGTACAGGGGGCCCATCAGCCCCAGCATTTT.

The J gene is TRBJ1-1, the V gene TRBV7-9; tentative D call: TRBD1 (5 bases). The germline V and J ends were trimmed by 3 bases and 0 bases, with 11 bases remaining between them. Germline-derived CDR1 and CDR2 are SEHNR and FQNEAQ (reference sequence). The length of the CDR3 is 15 residues. The CDR3 DNA is TGTGCCAGCAGCTTTCAACAGGTCTTGAACACTGAAGCTTTCTTT. It encodes CASSFQQVLNTEAFF. The whole variable domain, filled in from reference TRBV7-9 and TRBJ1-1, reads DTGVSQNPRHKITKRGQNVTFRCDPISEHNRLYWYRQTLGQGPEFLTYFQNEAQLEKSRLLSDRFSAERPKGSFSTLEIQRTEQGDSAMYLCASSFQQVLNTEAFFGQGTRLTVV.

The V and J genes are TRBV27 and TRBJ1-3; TRBD1 matches at 12 bases. Per the germline V gene, CDR1 is MNHEY and CDR2 is SMNVEV (reference sequence). The CDR3 length is 18 residues. V lost 5 bases to trimming and J lost 1 base; unmatched junction nucleotides: 9. The DNA of the CDR3 is TGTGCCAGCAGTACTCGACCGGGACAGGGGGCGTCTGGAAACACCATATATTTT. Amino acid sequence: CASSTRPGQGASGNTIYF.

V gene TRBV28 combines with J gene TRBJ1-2; 8 nucleotides align to TRBD1. The CDR3 sequence is 17 residues long. Per germline, CDR1 MDHEN and CDR2 SYDVKM. The V segment lost 5 bases and the J segment 4 bases; nucleotides outside the gene matches: 15. CDR3 protein: CASSPRGFLTGVYGYTF. The CDR3 nucleotides are TGTGCCAGCAGTCCCCGAGGCTTTTTGACAGGGGTCTATGGCTACACCTTC.

This chain uses TRBV4-1 with TRBJ2-3, with 10 positions matching TRBD2. In germline, CDR1 is MGHRA, CDR2 YSYEKL. The CDR3 extends over 16 amino acids. The V and J ends lost 0 bases and 5 bases, in that order; junction bases with no gene match: 5. The CDR3 sequence: CASSQEAGGLRDTQYF. CDR3 DNA: TGCGCCAGCAGCCAAGAAGCGGGGGGGCTCCGAGATACGCAGTATTTT.

The chain links TRBV6-5 to TRBJ1-3; TRBD1 matches 7 bases. V lost 6 bases to trimming and J lost 4 bases; unmatched junction nucleotides: 9. The CDR3 runs to 15 residues. Germline V lookup: CDR1 MNHEY, CDR2 SVGAGI. The CDR3 spells CASSLGQAPGNTIYF. CDR3 sequence (DNA): TGTGCCAGCAGCCTCGGACAGGCCCCGGGAAACACCATATATTTT.

V is TRBV5-1 and J is TRBJ2-1, with 10 positions matching TRBD1. This CDR3 is 17 amino acids long. Germline CDR1 reads SGHRS; CDR2 reads YFSETQ. J was trimmed by 2 bases and V by 0 bases; bases with no gene match: 5. The CDR3 protein is CASSLGDRGYTYNEQFF. CDR3 coding DNA: TGCGCCAGCAGCTTGGGGGACAGGGGTTATACCTACAATGAGCAGTTCTTC.

This chain joins TRBV10-1 and TRBJ2-1, with a tentative D call TRBD1 (5 bases). Germline V gene sequence: CDR1 WNHNN, CDR2 SYGVQD (reference sequence). The germline V and J ends were trimmed by 4 bases and 0 bases, with 16 bases remaining between them. The CDR3 loop spans 17 amino acids. CDR3 protein: CASSGGGARSSYNEQFF. The DNA of the CDR3 is TGCGCCAGCAGTGGGGGTGGGGCAAGGAGCTCCTACAATGAGCAGTTCTTC.

This clone was found once. J is TRBJ1-1 and V is TRBV12-5; D is possibly TRBD1 (6 bases). CDR1 is LGHNT and CDR2 is FRNRAP in the germline V gene. V lost 1 base, J lost 2 bases, and 11 bases lay in between. CDR3 length equals 15 residues. Written as DNA, the CDR3 is TGTGCTAGTGGTTTGGAAGGACAGACAAACACTGAAGCTTTCTTT. Translation: CASGLEGQTNTEAFF.

The rearrangement links TRBV5-1 to TRBJ1-2; tentative D call: TRBD1 (6 bases). The germline V gene encodes CDR1 SGHRS and CDR2 YFSETQ. The length of the CDR3 is 14 residues. The V and J ends lost 0 bases and 5 bases respectively, with 11 bases between them. CDR3 coding DNA: TGCGCCAGCAGCTTGGAGGGGACACAGTATGGCTACACCTTC. Translation: CASSLEGTQYGYTF.

Turning to this clone: Other DNA sequences in the sample encode the same CDR3. The CDR3 coding sequence is TGCGCCAGCAGTTCGGGACAGGGCGACTACGAGCAGTACTTC. Translated: CASSSGQGDYEQYF. The chain employs TRBV5-1 and TRBJ2-7, with 9 bases that match TRBD1. Germline V gene lookup returns CDR1 SGHRS and CDR2 YFSETQ. Germline trimming cut 5 bases from V and 3 bases from J; bases unmatched to any gene: 6. This CDR3 is 14 amino acids long.

As to this clone: Other DNA variants within this sample encode the same CDR3. The chain carries TRBV18 and TRBJ1-1; D gene ambiguous. V dropped 1 base and J dropped 1 base, with 4 bases sitting between them. The germline gives CDR1 KGHSH, CDR2 LQKENI. The length of the CDR3 is 13 residues. The CDR3 loop reads CASSPRQNTEAFF. DNA of the CDR3: TGTGCCAGCTCACCACGGCAGAACACTGAAGCTTTCTTT.

The count of this clone is one. The chain joins TRBV7-9 to TRBJ2-1; TRBD2 matches 7 bases. Trimming cost V 2 bases and J 10 bases; bases outside gene matches: 8. CDR1 is SEHNR and CDR2 is FQNEAQ in the germline V gene (reference sequence). The CDR3 sequence is 14 residues long. The DNA of the CDR3 is TGTGCCAGCAGCTTACGGCGCGGGGGAAGGGAGCAGTTCTTC. It specifies CASSLRRGGREQFF.

The chain uses TRBV7-2 and TRBJ2-7; TRBD2 matches at 10 bases. V lost 3 bases, J lost 2 bases, and 10 bases stayed unmatched. The CDR3 sequence is 17 residues long. Per germline, CDR1 SGHTA and CDR2 FQGNSA. CDR3 DNA: TGTGCCAGCAGCTTCGGTTGGGCTAGCGGGAGCACCTACGAGCAGTACTTC. The encoded protein is CASSFGWASGSTYEQYF.

The chain carries TRBV7-2 and TRBJ2-7; D perhaps matches TRBD1 (5 bases). The CDR3 spans 16 residues. CDR1 SGHTA and CDR2 FQGNSA come from the germline V gene. V was shortened by 1 base and J by 3 bases, with 16 bases between the two germline ends. The CDR3 DNA reads TGTGCCAGCAGCTTAGATTTCGGCAGGGTTGGCTACGAGCAGTACTTC. Translating it yields CASSLDFGRVGYEQYF. Complete variable domain (other parts from reference TRBV7-2 and TRBJ2-7): GAGVSQSPSNKVTEKGKDVELRCDPISGHTALYWYRQSLGQGLEFLIYFQGNSAPDKSGLPSDRFSAERTGGSVSTLTIQRTQQEDSAVYLCASSLDFGRVGYEQYFGPGTRLTVT.

This chain uses TRBV30 with TRBJ2-2, with TRBD2 identical over 7 bases. The CDR3 length is 14 residues. Trimming took 2 bases from V and 6 from J; bases not matched to a gene: 6. Germline assignment: CDR1 GTSNPN and CDR2 SVGIG (reference sequence). CDR3 loop: CAWSIGGWSGELFF. CDR3 in DNA: TGTGCCTGGAGTATCGGGGGGTGGTCCGGGGAGCTGTTTTTT.

V usage is TRBV10-2 and J usage is TRBJ1-1; 8 bases align to TRBD1. The junction had 8 bases not matched to a gene; V was cut back by 3 bases and J by 2 bases. Germline V gene lookup returns CDR1 WSHSY and CDR2 SAAADI. This CDR3 has 16 amino acids. For the CDR3, the DNA is TGCGCCAGCAGTGACCGCAAGACAGGGGCAAACACTGAAGCTTTCTTT. It yields the protein CASSDRKTGANTEAFF.